Listed below are T cell receptor beta chains from one sample, sequenced in a study of control samples from healthy donors and cancer patients. Here immunoSEQ multiplex PCR was the method, and the copy in TCRdb shows in-frame clones only, minus some. The sample records around 120,000 clones, roughly 94% being singletons. The sample comprised blood. The receptors stem from a man younger than 45 in good health. Each CDR3 is given with its conserved first and last residue. Fields, in order: J gene, V gene, CDR3 protein.

>TRBJ1-5|TRBV28
CASRTGFSNQPQHF
>TRBJ1-1|TRBV28
CASSLSVYTEAFF
>TRBJ1-1|TRBV28
CASSPRTTAEAFF
>TRBJ2-7|TRBV5-6
CASRRIGRSVYEQYF
>TRBJ2-2|TRBV24-1
CATSDRQPDRNTGELFF
>TRBJ2-1|TRBV28
CASSPGTQNEQFF
>TRBJ2-3|TRBV7-2
CASSEGPITSTDTQYF
>TRBJ2-7|TRBV19
CASSDREPLYYEQYF
>TRBJ1-1|TRBV28
CASSLGTGPSTEAFF
>TRBJ1-6|TRBV5-1
CASSLAFGQGNSPLHF
>TRBJ2-1|TRBV29-1
CSVDVVDNEQFF
>TRBJ2-7|TRBV6-5
CAGGVGTNYEQYF
>TRBJ1-2|TRBV5-6
CASSSQDIYGYTF
>TRBJ2-7|TRBV18
CASSPRARGPYEQYF
>TRBJ1-1|TRBV5-1
CASSPGGWNTEAFF
>TRBJ2-1|TRBV15
CATSRRMSGGRNEQFF
>TRBJ2-7|TRBV6-2/TRBV6-3
CASSITYEQYF
>TRBJ1-5|TRBV7-9
CASSLDGQGVYQPQHF
>TRBJ1-1|TRBV6-5
CASSYSGGSYAEAFF
>TRBJ2-1|TRBV12-3/TRBV12-4
CASSSPQRDEQFF